Below are 28 T cell receptor beta chains sequenced from a single sample in a study of spatial heterogeneity in lung cancer. Study findings and constraints: Tumor mutation counts were tracked by expanded intratumoral alpha and beta TCR counts.

TCRdb fed the 5' RACE reads into MiXCR, producing one record per CDR3 protein. Of about 100,000 distinct CDR3 sequences in the sample, approximately 4.7% were seen once. Their cognate antigens are unknown. Time point meaning: sample taken at primary tumor resection. The starting material was lung tumor tissue, obtained at surgery. The receptors here all came from a male donor with early-stage non-small cell lung cancer.

This clonotype was picked up many times. The chain uses TRBV13 and TRBJ2-7; D might be TRBD2 (5 bases). The CDR3 is made up of 13 amino acids. Trimming took off 2 bases at V and 2 bases at J, with 7 bases between the two ends. Germline V gene lookup returns CDR1 PRHDT and CDR2 FYEKMQ (reference sequence). The CDR3 sequence: CASSLRGPYEQYF. The CDR3 DNA reads TGTGCCAGCAGCTTAAGAGGGCCCTACGAGCAGTACTTC.

By sample fraction, this clonotype is medium-sized. The rearrangement joins TRBV5-1 to TRBJ1-1; 9 bases match TRBD1. Trimming removed 4 bases from V and 0 bases from J; junction bases left unmatched: 7. The germline gives CDR1 SGHRS, CDR2 YFSETQ. The CDR3 loop spans 16 amino acids. The CDR3 nucleotides are TGCGCCAGCAGCCGAAGACAGGGGGGGCTGAACACTGAAGCTTTCTTT. This gives the protein CASSRRQGGLNTEAFF.

The chain joins TRBV29-1 to TRBJ1-1, with TRBD1 as a possible D gene (5 bases). Germline lookup yields CDR1 SQVTM and CDR2 ANQGSEA. Trimming pared 6 bases from V and 4 bases from J, leaving 15 bases between. The CDR3 runs 13 residues. CDR3: CSVQRDPATEAFF. The CDR3 coding sequence is TGCAGCGTACAACGGGACCCCGCCACTGAAGCTTTCTTT.

In its sample, this clonotype was seen a few times. This chain joins TRBV28 and TRBJ1-2, with TRBD1 as a possible D gene (5 bases). The CDR3 runs 16 residues. The germline V and J ends were trimmed by 8 bases and 5 bases, with 24 bases remaining between them. Germline V CDR1 and CDR2: MDHEN, SYDVKM. The CDR3 region is CASCILGPGTGYGYTF. DNA of the CDR3: TGTGCCAGCTGTATCTTGGGGCCTGGGACGGGGTATGGCTACACCTTC.

The V and J genes are TRBV14 and TRBJ2-1; TRBD2 aligns across 7 bases. From germline, CDR1 is SGHDN and CDR2 FVKESK. V dropped 4 bases and J dropped 4; count of bases not matched to a gene: 7. The CDR3 runs to 15 residues. The CDR3 coding sequence is TGTGCCAGCAGCCTACGAGCGGGATTGTACAATGAGCAGTTCTTC. Its protein product is CASSLRAGLYNEQFF.

This clonotype was picked up many times. The chain is built from TRBV9 and TRBJ2-1, with 8 bases aligning to TRBD2. Germline V lookup: CDR1 SGDLS, CDR2 YYNGEE. The CDR3 spans 15 residues. The V and J ends lost 3 bases and 4 bases, in that order; junction bases with no gene match: 6. The CDR3, as DNA: TGTGCCAGCAGCGCCCCGGGAGGGCCTTACAATGAGCAGTTCTTC. This translates into CASSAPGGPYNEQFF. The whole variable domain, filled in from reference TRBV9 and TRBJ2-1, reads DSGVTQTPKHLITATGQRVTLRCSPRSGDLSVYWYQQSLDQGLQFLIQYYNGEERAKGNILERFSAQQFPDLHSELNLSSLELGDSALYFCASSAPGGPYNEQFFGPGTRLTVL.

This clonotype came up many times. The chain has TRBV28 and TRBJ1-1; D unresolved. Germline V gene data show CDR1 as MDHEN and CDR2 as SYDVKM. The V end was cut by 2 bases, the J end by 4 bases, with 11 bases between. The CDR3 has 14 amino acids. CDR3 DNA: TGTGCCAGCAGTTTAGTCCATATTGGCACTGAAGCTTTCTTT. It is translated as CASSLVHIGTEAFF.

The rearrangement joins TRBV6-5 to TRBJ2-2; 12 bases line up with TRBD2. This CDR3 spans 15 amino acids. J gave up 8 bases and V 5 bases, and 6 bases lay outside the gene matches. Per the germline V gene, CDR1 is MNHEY and CDR2 is SVGAGI. Here the CDR3 DNA reads TGTGCCAGCAGTATGCGGACTAGCGGGGTTGGGGAGCTGTTTTTT. Encoded protein: CASSMRTSGVGELFF.

The rearrangement joins TRBV20-1 to TRBJ2-1; D gene uncertain. CDR3 length: 14 amino acids. V lost 1 base, J lost 1 base, and 8 bases lay in between. CDR1 and CDR2 (germline): DFQATT, SNEGSKA (reference sequence). Written as DNA, the CDR3 is TGCAGTGCTAGAGCGCCTTCGTCCTACAATGAGCAGTTCTTC. Protein product: CSARAPSSYNEQFF.

The chain uses TRBV9 and TRBJ2-1; D might be TRBD2 (5 bases). The germline V gene has CDR1 SGDLS and CDR2 YYNGEE. This CDR3 is 16 amino acids long. Trimming took off 3 bases at V and 9 bases at J, with 22 bases between the two ends. CDR3 in amino acids: CASSAPRSGGRVEQFF. Written as DNA, the CDR3 is TGTGCCAGCAGCGCCCCCAGGAGCGGAGGCCGGGTTGAGCAGTTCTTC.

There are many counts of this clonotype. The chain uses TRBV27 and TRBJ2-7; TRBD2 is a possible D gene (5 bases). This CDR3 has 14 amino acids. V was cut by 3 bases and J by 6 bases, with 15 bases left in between. Germline V gene lookup returns CDR1 MNHEY and CDR2 SMNVEV (reference sequence). CDR3 sequence (DNA): TGTGCCAGCAGTTTGGTCCCCCCGAGCGGCGAGCAGTACTTC. Protein sequence: CASSLVPPSGEQYF.

This clonotype was picked up many times. This rearrangement joins TRBV5-4 to TRBJ2-5, with D possibly being TRBD2 (5 bases). Trimming took 0 bases from V and 5 from J, leaving 20 bases between them. Germline V CDR1 and CDR2: SGHNT, YYREEE (reference sequence). The CDR3 sequence is 17 residues long. This chain's CDR3 is CASSLEPRARMGETQYF. CDR3 coding DNA: TGTGCCAGCAGCTTGGAGCCGCGGGCCCGTATGGGGGAGACCCAGTACTTC.

This clonotype was counted many times. The chain couples TRBV6-5 to TRBJ1-1; D might be TRBD1 (5 bases). CDR3 length: 15 residues. Trimming took 1 base from V and 1 from J, leaving 10 bases between them. The germline CDR1 and CDR2 sequences are MNHEY and SVGAGI. The CDR3 is CASSYYGGANTEAFF. The CDR3 nucleotides are TGTGCCAGCAGTTACTATGGCGGGGCGAACACTGAAGCTTTCTTT.

This clonotype was seen a handful of times. The chain employs TRBV7-9 and TRBJ2-1; weak D call: TRBD1 (5 bases). CDR1 is SEHNR, CDR2 FQNEAQ, per germline (reference sequence). CDR3 size: 11 residues. Trimming took off 5 bases at V and 13 bases at J, with 12 bases between the two ends. The CDR3 region is CASSPTATQFF. The CDR3 DNA follows: TGTGCCAGCAGCCCGACAGCTACCCAGTTCTTC.

The gene calls are TRBV25-1 and TRBJ2-7; possible D gene TRBD1, 5 bases. The CDR3 length is 17 residues. V was clipped by 3 bases and J by 3 bases, with 21 bases between them. Germline loops: CDR1 MGHDK, CDR2 SYGVNS. This CDR3 reads CASSEANMNSDIYEQYF. CDR3 coding DNA: TGTGCCAGCAGTGAGGCTAATATGAACTCGGACATCTACGAGCAGTACTTC.

In its sample, this clonotype was seen many times. This chain links TRBV5-1 with TRBJ1-3; D gene ambiguous. The CDR3 covers 14 residues. V was pared by 4 bases and J by 5 bases, with 13 bases between. Germline CDR1 is SGHRS and CDR2 is YFSETQ. CDR3 in DNA: TGCGCCAGCAGCGAGGGCTTTCGGAGAAACACCATATATTTT. Amino acid sequence: CASSEGFRRNTIYF.

This clonotype was observed many times. This sequence joins TRBV4-2 and TRBJ1-1, with D hard to call. This CDR3 is 13 amino acids long. The V and J ends lost 2 bases and 6 bases respectively, with 10 bases between them. CDR1 and CDR2 (germline): LGHNA, YNFKEQ. This chain's CDR3 is CASSQYECSEAFF. Written as DNA, the CDR3 is TGTGCCAGCAGCCAATATGAGTGTTCTGAAGCTTTCTTT.

This clonotype was observed many times. V and J are TRBV28 and TRBJ1-1; D remains unclear. Trimming shortened V by 5 bases and J by 3 bases, and 13 bases separated the two germline ends. The CDR3 runs 14 residues. Germline lookup yields CDR1 MDHEN and CDR2 SYDVKM. The CDR3 loop reads CASSLRTVDTEAFF. In DNA form, the CDR3 reads TGTGCCAGCAGTCTAAGGACGGTCGACACTGAAGCTTTCTTT.

In this sample, this clonotype turned up many times. The chain employs TRBV20-1 and TRBJ2-6; D call uncertain. Germline assignment: CDR1 DFQATT and CDR2 SNEGSKA (reference sequence). Trimming shortened V by 2 bases and J by 1 base, and 6 bases separated the two germline ends. The CDR3 sequence is 14 residues long. The CDR3 protein is CSARSGSGANVLTF. CDR3 DNA: TGCAGTGCTAGATCTGGGTCTGGGGCCAACGTCCTGACTTTC.

This chain uses TRBV28 with TRBJ1-1, with D uncertain. The CDR3 spans 12 residues. Germline CDR1 MDHEN, CDR2 SYDVKM. With 6 bases removed from V and 4 bases from J, the gap between germline ends came to 9 bases. CDR3 amino acids: CASRITGTEAFF. CDR3 DNA: TGTGCCAGCAGGATTACTGGCACTGAAGCTTTCTTT.

This clonotype was counted a few times. The V and J genes are TRBV27 and TRBJ1-1, with D maybe TRBD1 (5 bases). Looked up from germline, CDR1 is MNHEY and CDR2 is SMNVEV (reference sequence). This CDR3 is 12 amino acids long. V gave up 7 bases and J gave up 5 bases, with 11 bases separating them. DNA of the CDR3: TGTGCCAGCATAGGGGAGGGGACTGAAGCTTTCTTT. Residues: CASIGEGTEAFF.

There are many counts of this clonotype. The chain has TRBV20-1 and TRBJ1-1; D not certain. V shed 0 bases and J shed 2 bases, with 13 bases lying between them. The CDR3 has 15 residues. Germline values: CDR1 DFQATT, CDR2 SNEGSKA (reference sequence). For the CDR3, the DNA is TGCAGTGCTAGAGAACGGAGGGTTAGAAACACTGAAGCTTTCTTT. Residues: CSARERRVRNTEAFF.

Many counts were recorded for this clonotype. The chain carries TRBV20-1 and TRBJ2-3, with 8 bases lining up with TRBD2. V gave up 2 bases and J gave up 2 bases; unmatched junction bases: 6. From germline, CDR1 is DFQATT and CDR2 SNEGSKA (reference sequence). The CDR3 has 15 amino acids. CDR3 nucleotide sequence: TGCAGTGCTAGACTCGGGGGGGGGACCACAGATACGCAGTATTTT. It is translated as CSARLGGGTTDTQYF.

There are many counts of this clonotype. The chain carries TRBV7-9 and TRBJ2-5; the D gene could be TRBD1 or TRBD2 (6 bases each). The CDR3 runs 16 residues. Germline CDR1 is SEHNR and CDR2 is FQNEAQ (reference sequence). V dropped 4 bases and J dropped 3 bases, with 18 bases sitting between them. CDR3 sequence reads: CASSSPPGARKETQYF. In DNA, the CDR3 is TGTGCCAGCAGCTCTCCCCCGGGGGCCCGAAAAGAGACCCAGTACTTC.

Many counts were recorded for this clonotype. The chain couples TRBV12-3 or TRBV12-4 to TRBJ1-5, with 7 bases matching TRBD1. The J segment lost 4 bases and the V segment lost 2 bases, leaving 11 bases of the junction unmatched. This CDR3 is 17 amino acids long. Written as DNA, the CDR3 is TGTGCCAGCAGTTTAACTTTTCGGACAGGACAAAATCAGCCCCAGCATTTT. This sequence encodes CASSLTFRTGQNQPQHF.

The sample holds many counts of this clonotype. The chain links TRBV5-1 to TRBJ2-7, with 12 bases matching TRBD2. This CDR3 spans 15 amino acids. V dropped 4 bases and J dropped 2; count of bases not matched to a gene: 4. Per germline, CDR1 SGHRS and CDR2 YFSETQ. The chain's CDR3 is CASSDTSGRTYEQYF. The CDR3 bases are TGCGCCAGCAGCGATACTAGCGGGAGGACCTACGAGCAGTACTTC.

Ten or more counts support this clonotype. This chain connects TRBV12-3 or TRBV12-4 to TRBJ1-1; no definite D call. The V and J ends lost 4 bases and 0 bases respectively, with 21 bases between them. This CDR3 has 18 amino acids. This CDR3 is CASSYKSRGLAMNTEAFF. As DNA, the CDR3 is TGTGCCAGCAGTTACAAATCACGAGGACTCGCGATGAACACTGAAGCTTTCTTT.

The table lists this clonotype with many counts. This chain uses TRBV5-6 with TRBJ2-2; D is unclear. CDR3 length equals 13 residues. The germline V and J ends were trimmed by 2 bases and 4 bases, with 6 bases remaining between them. Looked up from germline, CDR1 is SGHDT and CDR2 is YYEEEE. CDR3 DNA: TGTGCCAGCAGCTTCGATCCCACCGGGGAGCTGTTTTTT. This gives the protein CASSFDPTGELFF.